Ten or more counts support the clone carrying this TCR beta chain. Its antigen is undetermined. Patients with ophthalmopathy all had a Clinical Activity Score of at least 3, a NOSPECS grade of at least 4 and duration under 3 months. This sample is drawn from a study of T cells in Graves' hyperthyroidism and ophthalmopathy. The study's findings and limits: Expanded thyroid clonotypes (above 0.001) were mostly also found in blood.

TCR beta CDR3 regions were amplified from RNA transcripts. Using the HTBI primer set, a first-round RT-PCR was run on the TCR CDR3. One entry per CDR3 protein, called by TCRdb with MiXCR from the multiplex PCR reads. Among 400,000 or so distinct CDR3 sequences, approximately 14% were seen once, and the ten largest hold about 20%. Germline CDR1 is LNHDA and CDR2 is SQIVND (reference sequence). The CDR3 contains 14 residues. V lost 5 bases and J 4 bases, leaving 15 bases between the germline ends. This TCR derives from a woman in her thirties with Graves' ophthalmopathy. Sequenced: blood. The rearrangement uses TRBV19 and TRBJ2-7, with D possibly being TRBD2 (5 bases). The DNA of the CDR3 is TGTGCCAGTAGTGCCCGGGGTGGAGAGTACGAGCAGTACTTC. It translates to CASSARGGEYEQYF.